A single count supports the clone carrying this TCR beta chain. Its antigen is still unknown. The data were taken from a study of cytomegalovirus exposure and HLA in healthy donors. Study-wide context: Approximately 180 million T cells yielded 117 million unique TCR beta sequences, as an earlier analysis found. Study outcomes and limitations: Most TCR sequences were uncommon, yet certain public TCRs appeared in many donors. Some highly shared sequence variants likely arose as a pipeline artifact. By a later analysis, the bulk of CMV-associated TCR beta chains appeared HLA-restricted.

13 Jbeta primers and 60 Vbeta primers were used for the PCR. Some clones are missing from TCRdb's copy, which holds only in-frame ones; the method was immunoSEQ multiplex PCR. The data show fewer than 150,000 clones, about 82% seen once. This CDR3 spans 16 amino acids. V lost 1 base, J lost 6 bases, and 6 bases stayed unmatched. Germline V gives CDR1 LGHNA, CDR2 YNFKEQ. The TCR originated in a man aged 25-45 years in good health and CMV-seronegative. This sequence joins TRBV4-2 and TRBJ2-1; the match to TRBD2 covers 10 bases. Sequencing was performed on PBMCs. The CDR3 sequence is CASSQVSAGGLNEQFF. The CDR3 region has the DNA TGTGCCAGCAGCCAAGTTTCAGCGGGGGGGCTCAATGAGCAGTTCTTC.